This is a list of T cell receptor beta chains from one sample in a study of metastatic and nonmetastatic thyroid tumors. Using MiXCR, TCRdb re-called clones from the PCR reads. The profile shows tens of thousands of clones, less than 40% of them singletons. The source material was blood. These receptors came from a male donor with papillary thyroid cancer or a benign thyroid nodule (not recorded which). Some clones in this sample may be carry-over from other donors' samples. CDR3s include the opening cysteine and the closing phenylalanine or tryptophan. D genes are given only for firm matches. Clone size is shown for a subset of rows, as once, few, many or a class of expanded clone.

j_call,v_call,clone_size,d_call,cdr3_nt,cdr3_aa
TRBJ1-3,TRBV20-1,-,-,TGCAGTGCTAGGGGGGGCTATGGAAACACCATATATTTT,CSARGGYGNTIYF
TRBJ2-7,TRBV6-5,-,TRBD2,TGTGCCAGCAGTTTACACCTAGCGGGGTACGAGCAGTACTTC,CASSLHLAGYEQYF
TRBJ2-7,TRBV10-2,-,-,TGCGCCAGCAGTGAGTTGGCCAAAGGGGAGCAGTACTTC,CASSELAKGEQYF
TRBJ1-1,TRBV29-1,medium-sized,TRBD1,TGCAGCGGAAATACAGGGGGCGATTTATCGGCTTTCTTT,CSGNTGGDLSAFF
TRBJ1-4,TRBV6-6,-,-,TGTGCCAGCAGTTACTCGGGGGGGGCTAATGAAAAACTGTTTTTT,CASSYSGGANEKLFF
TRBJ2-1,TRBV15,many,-,TGTGCCACCAGCAGAGAAGTTAGGCATGAGCAGTTCTTC,CATSREVRHEQFF
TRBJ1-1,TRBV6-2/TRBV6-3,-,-,TGTGCCAGCAGTTACTCGACGGCGGCTGAAGCTTTCTTT,CASSYSTAAEAFF
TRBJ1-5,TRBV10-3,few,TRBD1,TGTGCCATCAGTGTCGGACAGGTTGGCAATCAGCCCCAGCATTTT,CAISVGQVGNQPQHF
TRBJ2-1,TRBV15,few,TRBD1,TGTGCCACCAGCAGAGTATCAGGGGGCAATGAGCAGTTCTTC,CATSRVSGGNEQFF
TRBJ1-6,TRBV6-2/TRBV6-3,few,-,TGTGCCAGCAGTTACACTGGAACACCCCTCCACTTT,CASSYTGTPLHF
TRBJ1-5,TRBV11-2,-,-,TGTGCCAGCAGCTTGGAGGTCTTGGGACTCGACAGCAATCAGCCCCAGCATTTT,CASSLEVLGLDSNQPQHF
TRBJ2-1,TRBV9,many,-,TGTGCCAGCAGCGCTCGGGACTCCCTGTACAATGAGCAGTTCTTC,CASSARDSLYNEQFF
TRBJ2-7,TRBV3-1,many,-,TGTGCCACTAGCCCACTCCACAGCTACGAGCAGTACTTC,CATSPLHSYEQYF
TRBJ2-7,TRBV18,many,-,TGTGCCAGCTCCAGGGGGGTTGACGAGCAGTACTTC,CASSRGVDEQYF
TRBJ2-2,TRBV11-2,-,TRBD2,TGTGCCAGCAGCTTAGAACGGTCTAGCGGGAGGCAGCTCTTCACCGGGGAGCTGTTTTTT,CASSLERSSGRQLFTGELFF
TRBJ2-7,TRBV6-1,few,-,TGTGCCAGCAGACCTCTGGGGGCGAGAACGGACGAGCAGTACTTC,CASRPLGARTDEQYF
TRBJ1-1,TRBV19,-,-,TGTGCCAGTTTGAAGGGGGGTCTGAACACTGAAGCTTTCTTT,CASLKGGLNTEAFF
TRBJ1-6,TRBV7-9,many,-,TGTGCCAGCAGCTTAGTCGGCTATTCACCCCTCCACTTT,CASSLVGYSPLHF
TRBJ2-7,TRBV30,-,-,TGTGCCTGGAGGCTCGGATCCTACGAGCAGTACTTC,CAWRLGSYEQYF
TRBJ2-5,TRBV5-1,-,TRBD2,TGCGCCAGCAGCCCGGAGCCTAGCGGGGCACAAGAGACCCAGTACTTC,CASSPEPSGAQETQYF
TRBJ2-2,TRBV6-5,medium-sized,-,TGTGCCAGCAGTTACTCAAGGGACGGGGAGCTGTTTTTT,CASSYSRDGELFF
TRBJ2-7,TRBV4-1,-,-,TGCGCCAGCAGCCGGGAGTTCAGGGGCTTAAACTACGAGCAGTACTTC,CASSREFRGLNYEQYF
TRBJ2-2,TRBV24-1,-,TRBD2,TGTGCCACCAGTGTCGCTGGGACTACCTCCACCGGGGAGCTGTTTTTT,CATSVAGTTSTGELFF
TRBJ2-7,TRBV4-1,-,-,TGCGCCAGCAGCCAAGAGAGGGGTCGAGGGTACGAGCAGTACTTC,CASSQERGRGYEQYF
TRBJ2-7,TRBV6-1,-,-,TGTGCCAGCAGTGAAGCGGGCAGGGGGGACTTTTTAGGCTACGAGCAGTACTTC,CASSEAGRGDFLGYEQYF
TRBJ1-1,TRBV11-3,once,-,TGTGCCAGCAGCTTAGTGCCGGGGCTGAACACTGAAGCTTTCTTT,CASSLVPGLNTEAFF
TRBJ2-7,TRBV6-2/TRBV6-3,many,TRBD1,TGTGCCAGCAGTTACCAGTTGGGACAGTATTCCTACGAGCAGTACTTC,CASSYQLGQYSYEQYF
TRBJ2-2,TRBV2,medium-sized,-,TGTGCCAGCAGTGAATTCCCCGCCCCCATAGCGCAACGGAACACCGGGGAGCTGTTTTTT,CASSEFPAPIAQRNTGELFF
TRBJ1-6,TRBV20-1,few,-,TGCAGTGCTAGATCCGCCGGGACCTATAATTCACCCCTCCACTTT,CSARSAGTYNSPLHF
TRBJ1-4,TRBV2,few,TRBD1,TGTGCCAGCACAAAAGGGGGCACTAATGAAAAACTGTTTTTT,CASTKGGTNEKLFF
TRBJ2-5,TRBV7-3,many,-,TGTGCCAGCAGCTTAATCGGATCGGAGACCCAGTACTTC,CASSLIGSETQYF
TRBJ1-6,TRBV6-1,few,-,TGTGCCAGCAGTAGAGGGAGTGGGGGGAATTCACCCCTCCACTTT,CASSRGSGGNSPLHF
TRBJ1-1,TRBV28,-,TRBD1,TGTGCCAGTCAGACAGGGAGGGTCACTGAAGCTTTCTTT,CASQTGRVTEAFF
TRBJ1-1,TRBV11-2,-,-,TGTGCCAGCAGCTTCGGGACCCGAGGCACTGAAGCTTTCTTT,CASSFGTRGTEAFF
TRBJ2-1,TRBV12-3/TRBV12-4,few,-,TGTGCCAGCATAACTGGTGCAGGGGCCTACAATGAGCAGTTCTTC,CASITGAGAYNEQFF
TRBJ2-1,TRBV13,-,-,TGTGCCAGCAGCCCCGGTTTGGGGGGCTCCTACAATGAGCAGTTCTTC,CASSPGLGGSYNEQFF
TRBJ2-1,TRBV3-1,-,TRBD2,TGTGCCAGCAGCCAATTCATCGGGCGGGGGGGCCCTCCCCACAATGAGCAGTTCTTC,CASSQFIGRGGPPHNEQFF
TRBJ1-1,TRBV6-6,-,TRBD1,TGTGCCAGCAGTTACTCCGACAGGGGGAACACTGAAGCTTTCTTT,CASSYSDRGNTEAFF
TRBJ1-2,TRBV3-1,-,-,TGTGCCAGCAGCCAAGGACACCCAGGAGGCTACACCTTC,CASSQGHPGGYTF
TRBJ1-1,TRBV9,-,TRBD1,TGTGCCAGCAGCTTGACTCCGGGACAGGGGGGAACTGAAGCTTTCTTT,CASSLTPGQGGTEAFF
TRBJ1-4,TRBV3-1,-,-,TGTGCCAGCAGAAACTTACAGGCGGCCGCGGAAAAACTGTTTTTT,CASRNLQAAAEKLFF
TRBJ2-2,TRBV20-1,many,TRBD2,TGCAGTGCTAAAAGCCTAGCGGGAGGGGTGAACACCGGGGAGCTGTTTTTT,CSAKSLAGGVNTGELFF
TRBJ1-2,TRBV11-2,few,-,TGTGCCAGCACCAATCTCGGGCGTAACTATGGCTACACCTTC,CASTNLGRNYGYTF
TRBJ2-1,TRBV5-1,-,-,TGCGCCAGCAGCTTGATGTATGAAGGTCTCATCTACAATGAGCAGTTCTTC,CASSLMYEGLIYNEQFF
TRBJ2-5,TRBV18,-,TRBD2,TGTGCCAGCTCACCACCGTTATCGGGGGGCCAAGAGACCCAGTACTTC,CASSPPLSGGQETQYF
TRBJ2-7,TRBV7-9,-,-,TGTGCCAGCAGCCGGGACTACGAGCAGTACTTC,CASSRDYEQYF
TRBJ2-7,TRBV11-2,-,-,TGTGCCAGCAGCTTAGGAGGAATCACCACTCCCCGCGGCCGGGAGCAGTACTTC,CASSLGGITTPRGREQYF
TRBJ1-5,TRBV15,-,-,TGTGCCACCAGCAGAGATGATCAGCCCCAGCATTTT,CATSRDDQPQHF
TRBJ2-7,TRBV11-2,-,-,TGTGCCAGCAGCTTAGAGATCCGGGACGAGCAGTACTTC,CASSLEIRDEQYF
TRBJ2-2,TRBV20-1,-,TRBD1,TGCAGTGCTACCCGGGACAGGGGAGGTCCCGGGGAGCTGTTTTTT,CSATRDRGGPGELFF
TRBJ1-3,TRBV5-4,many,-,TGTGCCAGCAGCTTGGGGACCGGAACAAACACCATATATTTT,CASSLGTGTNTIYF
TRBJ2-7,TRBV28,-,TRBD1,TGTGCCAGTTGCCGACCCGGGACAGCATACGAGCAGTACTTC,CASCRPGTAYEQYF
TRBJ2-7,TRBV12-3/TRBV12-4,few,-,TGTGCCAGCAGTTTAGGCGTTGGGGAGCAGTACTTC,CASSLGVGEQYF
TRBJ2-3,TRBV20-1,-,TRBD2,TGCAGTGCAGAGCCCAGCGGGGAGATACCAGATACGCAGTATTTT,CSAEPSGEIPDTQYF
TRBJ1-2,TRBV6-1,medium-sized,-,TGTGCCAGCAGTGAAGCTGACAGAATCTATGGCTACACCTTC,CASSEADRIYGYTF